The subject of this entry is one TCR beta chain. These data belong to a study of blood T cells in healthy people across ages. The use of a sample-barcoded 5' primer and a J-beta primer mix characterized a second PCR of about 7 to 12 cycles. TCRdb re-called the 5' RACE reads through MiXCR, storing one row per CDR3 protein. The sample shows roughly 800,000 distinct CDR3 sequences, approximately 25% of them seen only once. V was pared by 6 bases and J by 4 bases, with 10 bases between. The CDR3 is 13 amino acids. Healthy Russian Caucasian donors spanned ages about 6 to 100 years. The same data also went into a second study, on T cells of mothers and their children. This second study notes: Researchers put all of the extracted RNA into cDNA synthesis, using roughly 1.5 ug per 15 ul. Every mother supplied over 8 million TCR beta CDR3 reads and every child a few million. No clone of persistent microchimeric T cells was detected.

The sequence derives from a boy under 18 in good health. The chain uses TRBV12-3 or TRBV12-4 and TRBJ1-5; no definite D call. Sequenced sample: blood. CDR3: CASSLDWNQPQHF. The CDR3, as DNA: TGTGCCAGCAGCCTGGACTGGAATCAGCCCCAGCATTTT.